These T cell receptor beta chains were read from a single sample in a study of T cell clones after liver transplantation. Assay used: immunoSEQ multiplex PCR; TCRdb lists only in-frame clones, some missing. The table has about 74,000 clones, about 80% seen once. The specimen was CD4+ T cells from blood, collected before liver transplant. These receptors originate from a human donor who received a liver transplant. The CDR3 runs from the conserved cysteine through the conserved F or W. Fields, in order: clone size, D gene, J gene, V gene, CDR3 DNA, CDR3 protein. A D gene is named only where the DNA matches it firmly. Clone sizes are given selectively: once, few, many, or a class where the clone is expanded.

abundance: -
d_gene: TRBD1
j_gene: TRBJ1-1
v_gene: TRBV5-1
CDR3nt: TGCGCCAGCAGCCCTACAGGGGACTCGGAAGCTTTCTTT
CDR3aa: CASSPTGDSEAFF

abundance: -
d_gene: TRBD1
j_gene: TRBJ2-1
v_gene: TRBV2
CDR3nt: TGTGCCAGCAGTCTAGACAGGGGAAATGGTGAGCAGTTCTTC
CDR3aa: CASSLDRGNGEQFF

abundance: -
d_gene: TRBD1
j_gene: TRBJ2-7
v_gene: TRBV6-1
CDR3nt: TGTGCCAGCAGCCCGGGACAGGGAGCCTACGAGCAGTACTTC
CDR3aa: CASSPGQGAYEQYF

abundance: -
d_gene: -
j_gene: TRBJ2-5
v_gene: TRBV9
CDR3nt: TGTGCCAGCAGCAGATGGTTACGCCAAGAGACCCAGTACTTC
CDR3aa: CASSRWLRQETQYF

abundance: -
d_gene: TRBD2
j_gene: TRBJ2-1
v_gene: TRBV28
CDR3nt: TGTGCCAGCAGTGGGACTAGCGGGAGTTTGTATGAGCAGTTCTTC
CDR3aa: CASSGTSGSLYEQFF

abundance: once
d_gene: -
j_gene: TRBJ2-3
v_gene: TRBV11-3
CDR3nt: TGTGCCAGCAGCTTGGGTAAGGTCCATCCAGATACGCAGTATTTT
CDR3aa: CASSLGKVHPDTQYF

abundance: -
d_gene: TRBD1
j_gene: TRBJ2-1
v_gene: TRBV29-1
CDR3nt: TGCAGCATCTACGACCCCGGGACAGGGGGTTCCTACAATGAGCAGTTCTTC
CDR3aa: CSIYDPGTGGSYNEQFF

abundance: -
d_gene: -
j_gene: TRBJ1-5
v_gene: TRBV7-2
CDR3nt: TGTGCCAGCAGCTTCGGGATGAATCAGCCCCAGCATTTT
CDR3aa: CASSFGMNQPQHF

abundance: -
d_gene: -
j_gene: TRBJ2-2
v_gene: TRBV5-4
CDR3nt: TGTGCCAGCAGTTCTGAAATCGCGAACACCGGGGAGCTGTTTTTT
CDR3aa: CASSSEIANTGELFF

abundance: -
d_gene: -
j_gene: TRBJ1-4
v_gene: TRBV30
CDR3nt: TGTGCCTGCCCCTCGGGACTCAGTAATGAAAAACTGTTTTTT
CDR3aa: CACPSGLSNEKLFF

abundance: -
d_gene: -
j_gene: TRBJ1-2
v_gene: TRBV6-5
CDR3nt: TGTGCCAGCAGTCCCACGATCATGGGCAGCTATGGCTACACCTTC
CDR3aa: CASSPTIMGSYGYTF

abundance: -
d_gene: TRBD1
j_gene: TRBJ1-3
v_gene: TRBV5-1
CDR3nt: TGCGCCAGCAGTTCGCTGGGACAGTCCTCCTCTGGAAACACCATATATTTT
CDR3aa: CASSSLGQSSSGNTIYF

abundance: -
d_gene: TRBD2
j_gene: TRBJ2-3
v_gene: TRBV6-1
CDR3nt: TGTGCCAGCAGTGTACTAGGGAGGAGCGGGAGTAGGACAGATACGCAGTATTTT
CDR3aa: CASSVLGRSGSRTDTQYF

abundance: -
d_gene: -
j_gene: TRBJ2-7
v_gene: TRBV7-3
CDR3nt: TGTGCCAGCAGCTTTAGGCCCCCTTTGCCTTTAGCGTTTACCTACGAGCAGTACTTC
CDR3aa: CASSFRPPLPLAFTYEQYF

abundance: -
d_gene: -
j_gene: TRBJ2-7
v_gene: TRBV11-1
CDR3nt: TGTGCCAGCAGCTTAGAAGGCGGGCGGCTCTACGAGCAGTACTTC
CDR3aa: CASSLEGGRLYEQYF

abundance: few
d_gene: -
j_gene: TRBJ1-2
v_gene: TRBV2
CDR3nt: TGTGCCAGCAGTCAGGGCTACGGCTACACCTTC
CDR3aa: CASSQGYGYTF

abundance: -
d_gene: -
j_gene: TRBJ1-1
v_gene: TRBV10-1
CDR3nt: TGCGCCAGCAGTGACGGGGGAAAGGACACTGAAGCTTTCTTT
CDR3aa: CASSDGGKDTEAFF

abundance: -
d_gene: -
j_gene: TRBJ1-4
v_gene: TRBV6-1
CDR3nt: TGTGCCAGCAACCCTAGGGGGACAACTAATGAAAAACTGTTTTTT
CDR3aa: CASNPRGTTNEKLFF

abundance: few
d_gene: TRBD2
j_gene: TRBJ2-1
v_gene: TRBV29-1
CDR3nt: TGCAGCGTTGATCGTAGCGGGAGTGGGTACAATGAGCAGTTCTTC
CDR3aa: CSVDRSGSGYNEQFF

abundance: -
d_gene: -
j_gene: TRBJ1-1
v_gene: TRBV18
CDR3nt: TGTGCCAGCTCACCTAAGAGCCTGAACACTGAAGCTTTCTTT
CDR3aa: CASSPKSLNTEAFF

abundance: -
d_gene: -
j_gene: TRBJ2-1
v_gene: TRBV7-8
CDR3nt: TGTGCCAGCAGCTTTGGAGCCCCCCTCTCCTACAATGAGCAGTTCTTC
CDR3aa: CASSFGAPLSYNEQFF

abundance: few
d_gene: TRBD2
j_gene: TRBJ2-4
v_gene: TRBV30
CDR3nt: TGTGCCTGGGCTGGCAGAGGGAGGGACATTCAGTACTTC
CDR3aa: CAWAGRGRDIQYF

abundance: -
d_gene: -
j_gene: TRBJ1-1
v_gene: TRBV28
CDR3nt: TGTGCCAGCACCCCCCGAAGGGGTGGGTTGAACGCTGAAGCTTTCTTT
CDR3aa: CASTPRRGGLNAEAFF

abundance: -
d_gene: TRBD1
j_gene: TRBJ1-1
v_gene: TRBV4-3
CDR3nt: TGCGCCAGCAGTAAGGACAGGGGTTGGCGAACTGAAGCTTTCTTT
CDR3aa: CASSKDRGWRTEAFF

abundance: -
d_gene: TRBD1
j_gene: TRBJ2-1
v_gene: TRBV6-1
CDR3nt: TGTGCCAGCAGTGAGGCTCCGTGGTATGGGGACAGGGGCAATGAGCAGTTCTTC
CDR3aa: CASSEAPWYGDRGNEQFF

abundance: -
d_gene: -
j_gene: TRBJ2-3
v_gene: TRBV2
CDR3nt: TGTGCCAGCAGTCCTAAGGAAAACGATACGCAGTATTTT
CDR3aa: CASSPKENDTQYF

abundance: many
d_gene: -
j_gene: TRBJ2-7
v_gene: TRBV2
CDR3nt: TGTGCCAGCGGACTCCGGGCCAACTCCTACGAGCAGTACTTC
CDR3aa: CASGLRANSYEQYF

abundance: -
d_gene: TRBD1
j_gene: TRBJ2-1
v_gene: TRBV27
CDR3nt: TGTGCCAGCAGTTTTCAGGGGCTGTACGGGACAGGCCACAATGAGCAGTTCTTC
CDR3aa: CASSFQGLYGTGHNEQFF

abundance: few
d_gene: -
j_gene: TRBJ1-1
v_gene: TRBV4-3
CDR3nt: TGCGCCAGCAGCCTTAGACCAGGAATGAACACTGAAGCTTTCTTT
CDR3aa: CASSLRPGMNTEAFF

abundance: -
d_gene: -
j_gene: TRBJ1-2
v_gene: TRBV6-6
CDR3nt: TGTGCCAGCAGTTACGGGGTTTTGCATGGCTACACCTTC
CDR3aa: CASSYGVLHGYTF

abundance: -
d_gene: -
j_gene: TRBJ1-1
v_gene: TRBV27
CDR3nt: TGTGCCAGCAGTTCCCGTCGCGGGTTGGGCACTGAAGCTTTCTTT
CDR3aa: CASSSRRGLGTEAFF

abundance: -
d_gene: -
j_gene: TRBJ2-1
v_gene: TRBV7-2
CDR3nt: TGTGCCAGCAGCTCCGTAACGACAGAGTACAATGAGCAGTTCTTC
CDR3aa: CASSSVTTEYNEQFF

abundance: few
d_gene: TRBD2
j_gene: TRBJ2-2
v_gene: TRBV7-2
CDR3nt: TGTGCCAGCAGCTCCCGACTAGCGGGAGGCACCGGGGAGCTGTTTTTT
CDR3aa: CASSSRLAGGTGELFF

abundance: -
d_gene: -
j_gene: TRBJ1-1
v_gene: TRBV5-1
CDR3nt: TGCGCCAGCAGCTTTGATACACAGAACACTGAAGCTTTCTTT
CDR3aa: CASSFDTQNTEAFF

abundance: medium-sized
d_gene: TRBD1
j_gene: TRBJ1-1
v_gene: TRBV5-1
CDR3nt: TGCGCCAGCAGCTTACAGGGGCGGGGAACCAACACTGAAGCTTTCTTT
CDR3aa: CASSLQGRGTNTEAFF

abundance: -
d_gene: -
j_gene: TRBJ2-3
v_gene: TRBV29-1
CDR3nt: TGCAGCGTTGAGTTTTCAGATACGCAGTATTTT
CDR3aa: CSVEFSDTQYF

abundance: -
d_gene: -
j_gene: TRBJ1-4
v_gene: TRBV28
CDR3nt: TGTGCCAGCAGGAGACCGGGGGGTGGTGAAAAACTGTTTTTT
CDR3aa: CASRRPGGGEKLFF

abundance: -
d_gene: TRBD2
j_gene: TRBJ2-3
v_gene: TRBV4-3
CDR3nt: TGCGCCAGCAGCCAAGATCGCCCTAGCGGTGGCACAGATACGCAGTATTTT
CDR3aa: CASSQDRPSGGTDTQYF

abundance: -
d_gene: -
j_gene: TRBJ2-7
v_gene: TRBV7-9
CDR3nt: TGTGCCAGCAGCTTTTACGGGACTTCCCTGGGGGAGCAGTACTTC
CDR3aa: CASSFYGTSLGEQYF

abundance: -
d_gene: TRBD1
j_gene: TRBJ2-5
v_gene: TRBV5-1
CDR3nt: TGCGCCAGCAGCTGGGGGACAGATCAAGAGACCCAGTACTTC
CDR3aa: CASSWGTDQETQYF

abundance: few
d_gene: TRBD2
j_gene: TRBJ2-5
v_gene: TRBV7-2
CDR3nt: TGTGCCAGCAGCTTAGAGGGGAGGCTAGCGGGAGTAGAGACCCAGTACTTC
CDR3aa: CASSLEGRLAGVETQYF

abundance: -
d_gene: TRBD1
j_gene: TRBJ1-5
v_gene: TRBV28
CDR3nt: TGTGCCAGCATCCGATCGACAGGGGGTCAGCCCCAGCATTTT
CDR3aa: CASIRSTGGQPQHF

abundance: -
d_gene: -
j_gene: TRBJ1-2
v_gene: TRBV15
CDR3nt: TGTGCCACCAGCCCCGCAGGGCACTATGGCTACACCTTC
CDR3aa: CATSPAGHYGYTF

abundance: once
d_gene: TRBD1
j_gene: TRBJ2-2
v_gene: TRBV11-3
CDR3nt: TGTGCCAGCAGCTTAGGACAGGGCACGAACACCGGGGAGCTGTTTTTT
CDR3aa: CASSLGQGTNTGELFF

abundance: -
d_gene: TRBD1
j_gene: TRBJ1-1
v_gene: TRBV5-4
CDR3nt: TGTGCCAGCAGCTTACGACAGGGGACCACTGAAGCTTTCTTT
CDR3aa: CASSLRQGTTEAFF

abundance: -
d_gene: -
j_gene: TRBJ1-1
v_gene: TRBV7-2
CDR3nt: TGTGCCAGCAGCTTAGCTCTGGCCAACACTGAAGCTTTCTTT
CDR3aa: CASSLALANTEAFF

abundance: -
d_gene: TRBD1
j_gene: TRBJ1-1
v_gene: TRBV7-2
CDR3nt: TGTGCCAGCAGCTCGACAGGGGGCCTAACTGAAGCTTTCTTT
CDR3aa: CASSSTGGLTEAFF

abundance: -
d_gene: TRBD2
j_gene: TRBJ2-1
v_gene: TRBV30
CDR3nt: TGTGCCTGGACCGTGGGGACTAGCGATTACAATGAGCAGTTCTTC
CDR3aa: CAWTVGTSDYNEQFF

abundance: -
d_gene: TRBD1
j_gene: TRBJ2-7
v_gene: TRBV27
CDR3nt: TGTGCCAGCACTAGACAGGGCGGTAACGAGCAGTACTTC
CDR3aa: CASTRQGGNEQYF

abundance: -
d_gene: -
j_gene: TRBJ2-1
v_gene: TRBV11-2
CDR3nt: TGTGCCAGCAGCGCCCAGGCAGCTTCCTACAATGAGCAGTTCTTC
CDR3aa: CASSAQAASYNEQFF

abundance: -
d_gene: -
j_gene: TRBJ1-5
v_gene: TRBV7-3
CDR3nt: TGTGCCAGCAGCCCCAACCCCGCACAGCCCCAGCATTTT
CDR3aa: CASSPNPAQPQHF

abundance: -
d_gene: -
j_gene: TRBJ2-4
v_gene: TRBV2
CDR3nt: TGTGCCAGCACACCGGAGGGGCGCACACTAACCCAAAACATTCAGTACTTC
CDR3aa: CASTPEGRTLTQNIQYF

abundance: -
d_gene: -
j_gene: TRBJ1-2
v_gene: TRBV28
CDR3nt: TGTGCCAGCAGTTTGCGCCTTTTGGGGGGCTACACCTTC
CDR3aa: CASSLRLLGGYTF

abundance: few
d_gene: -
j_gene: TRBJ1-1
v_gene: TRBV9
CDR3nt: TGTGCCAGCAGCGTATCAGGGATGAACACTGAAGCTTTCTTT
CDR3aa: CASSVSGMNTEAFF

abundance: -
d_gene: -
j_gene: TRBJ1-4
v_gene: TRBV10-3
CDR3nt: TGTGCCATCAGTGAGTTTCCACAGGCAACTAATGAAAAACTGTTTTTT
CDR3aa: CAISEFPQATNEKLFF

abundance: -
d_gene: -
j_gene: TRBJ1-2
v_gene: TRBV2
CDR3nt: TGTGCCAGCAGTGAAGCGCTTCTTATAGTCACGAACTATGGCTACACCTTC
CDR3aa: CASSEALLIVTNYGYTF

abundance: -
d_gene: -
j_gene: TRBJ2-2
v_gene: TRBV5-1
CDR3nt: TGCGCCAGCAGCCTTAACACCGGGGAGCTGTTTTTT
CDR3aa: CASSLNTGELFF

abundance: -
d_gene: -
j_gene: TRBJ2-7
v_gene: TRBV28
CDR3nt: TGTGCCAGCAGTATGGCGACCTACGAGCAGTACTTC
CDR3aa: CASSMATYEQYF

abundance: -
d_gene: TRBD1
j_gene: TRBJ2-5
v_gene: TRBV15
CDR3nt: TGTGCCACCAGCAGACGACTTTGGGACAGGGGAGAGACCCAGTACTTC
CDR3aa: CATSRRLWDRGETQYF

abundance: -
d_gene: -
j_gene: TRBJ1-3
v_gene: TRBV7-2
CDR3nt: TGTGCCAGCAGCTTCTCAGGAAACACCATATATTTT
CDR3aa: CASSFSGNTIYF